This T cell receptor beta chain was documented in a study of cytomegalovirus exposure and HLA in healthy donors. Germline values: CDR1 MGHRA, CDR2 YSYEKL. Trimming removed 7 bases from V and 4 bases from J; junction bases left unmatched: 12. The CDR3 is made up of 16 amino acids. Remarks on this clone: Its antigen is currently unknown.

Whole-study findings and limits: Researchers reported from a later analysis that most CMV-associated TCR beta chains appeared HLA-restricted. A few CMV-associated chains were confirmed in vitro to be specific for CMV antigens.

Unrecorded immune exposures were likely, despite nominal health at sampling. Primers for the PCR totalled 60 Vbeta and 13 Jbeta. TCRdb keeps only in-frame clones here, not all; method: immunoSEQ multiplex PCR. The data contain about 200,000 clones, 79% of them singletons. Sequenced: PBMCs. This rearrangement joins TRBV4-1 to TRBJ2-1; 8 nucleotides match TRBD2. This TCR derives from a girl between 5 and 17 years old in good health and CMV-seropositive. DNA of the CDR3: TGCGCCAGCACCGGGGTGGCTAGCGGGCAATACAATGAGCAGTTCTTC. This gives the protein CASTGVASGQYNEQFF.